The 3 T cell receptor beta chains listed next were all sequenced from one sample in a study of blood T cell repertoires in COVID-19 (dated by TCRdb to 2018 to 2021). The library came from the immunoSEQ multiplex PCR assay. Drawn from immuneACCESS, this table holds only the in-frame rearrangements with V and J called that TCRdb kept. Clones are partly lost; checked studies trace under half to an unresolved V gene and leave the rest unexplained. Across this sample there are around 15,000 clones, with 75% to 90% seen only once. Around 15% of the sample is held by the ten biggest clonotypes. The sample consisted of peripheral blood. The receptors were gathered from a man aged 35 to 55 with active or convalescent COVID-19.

The CDR3 region has the DNA TGTGCCAGCACACCAGGGGGGAGCTCTGGGGCCAACGTCCTGACTTTC. Translated, it gives CASTPGGSSGANVLTF. The genes are TRBV5-4 and TRBJ2-6, with D perhaps TRBD1 (7 bases). The germline CDR1 and CDR2 sequences are SGHNT and YYREEE (reference sequence). The CDR3 covers 16 residues. V was clipped by 6 bases and J by 0 bases, with 13 bases between them.

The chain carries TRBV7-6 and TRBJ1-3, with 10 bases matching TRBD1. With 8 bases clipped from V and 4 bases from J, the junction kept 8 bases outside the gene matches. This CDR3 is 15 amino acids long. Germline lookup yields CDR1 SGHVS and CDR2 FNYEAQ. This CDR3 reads CASRSGTGVGNTIYF. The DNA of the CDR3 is TGTGCCAGCCGATCCGGGACAGGGGTCGGAAACACCATATATTTT.

The CDR3 here is CAVASDSGGNEQFF. CDR3 DNA sequence: TGTGCCGTAGCCTCTGACAGCGGGGGCAATGAGCAGTTCTTC. V and J are TRBV10-3 and TRBJ2-1; the match to TRBD2 covers 8 bases. V was pared by 11 bases and J by 6 bases, with 12 bases of the junction left unmatched. Germline lookup yields CDR1 ENHRY and CDR2 SYGVKD. CDR3 size: 14 residues.